The present T cell receptor beta chain was sequenced within a study of T cells in localized non-small cell lung cancer. Overall study results and limits: Increased T cell density in blood showed an association with longer overall survival. Uninvolved adjacent lung showed higher T cell clonality than tumor. Only one tumor region was sequenced, so heterogeneity remains possible.

Worth noting for this clone: Its matching antigen is unknown.

Assay: immunoSEQ multiplex PCR; the TCRdb copy retains only in-frame clones and omits some. The sample records tens of thousands of clones, roughly 90% being singletons. Looked up from germline, CDR1 is SGHKS and CDR2 is YYEKEE (reference sequence). After removal of 3 bases from V and 7 bases from J, the junction contained 7 bases not matched to a gene. The CDR3 length is 13 residues. The rearrangement links TRBV5-5 to TRBJ2-7; 7 positions match TRBD1. The TCR sequence derives from a woman aged 40-69 years with stage I lung adenocarcinoma. Specimen: peripheral blood, collected before any cancer treatment. The DNA of the CDR3 is TGTGCCAGCAGCTCCGGGACAGCGATAGAGCAGTACTTC. This translates into CASSSGTAIEQYF.